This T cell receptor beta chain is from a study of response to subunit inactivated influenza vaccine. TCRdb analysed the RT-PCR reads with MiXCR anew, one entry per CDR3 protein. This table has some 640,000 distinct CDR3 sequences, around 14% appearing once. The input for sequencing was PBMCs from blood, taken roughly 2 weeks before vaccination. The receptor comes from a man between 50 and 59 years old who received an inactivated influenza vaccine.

CDR3 in DNA: TGTGCCAGCGAGGGGCCCAGCGGTGATAGAACCTACGAGCAGTACTTC. It codes for CASEGPSGDRTYEQYF. The gene calls are TRBV25-1 and TRBJ2-7; D may be TRBD1 or TRBD2 (5 bases each). The V and J ends lost 8 bases and 2 bases respectively, with 22 bases between them. Germline assignment: CDR1 MGHDK and CDR2 SYGVNS. The CDR3 covers 16 residues.